This TCR beta chain derives from a study of CD8 T cells in Susac syndrome (dated by TCRdb to the late 2010s). Notes on the research overall: Of the Susac syndrome patients who were sequenced, more than five had clinically active disease and eight were in clinical remission. At the time of blood withdrawal, Susac syndrome patients were either therapy-naive, taking corticosteroids (with some also receiving IVIg), or on IVIg alone. Repertoire sequencing was used to test whether CD8+ T cell activation and differentiation in Susac syndrome was antigen driven.

V and J lose 3 bases and 3 bases, and a span of 12 bases separates them. From the cysteine up to the phenylalanine, the CDR3 has a length of 15 residues. Only the CDR3 portion is preserved as DNA: 45 bases, with reading frame beginning at the first base. Sequences LNHDA (CDR1) and SQIVND (CDR2) are obtained from the germline V gene (reference sequence). RNA was extracted using the RNeasy kit, and about 0.45 to 1 ug of the RNA was reverse transcribed with random hexamers. The immunoSEQ multiplex PCR assay, covering 54 Vbeta and 13 Jbeta segments, was used to amplify TCR beta CDR3 regions. PCR amplification bias was corrected by using a synthetic template baseline for primer optimization and computational correction. The authors' pipeline ran thus. Reads were annotated to V, D and J genes per IMGT and analyzed with immunoSEQ Analyzer, keeping only productive sequences. Clonality was calculated as one minus the Shannon entropy normalized by log2 of the number of productive unique sequences. For each patient and control, public and private clones were evaluated among the 100 most prevalent clones. A clone was defined as Susac-specific if it was absent from the healthy and MS cohorts, from about 1,100 published viral clones and from other ImmuneACCESS disease sequences. TCRdb itself trimmed the public reads at Q25 with fastp, ran MiXCR and retained productive beta chains. Rows merge per CDR3 protein into single entries with the most common DNA and genes. In this record, the V and J calls reflect TCRdb's handling and not the investigators' own analysis. Here the sample has some 160,000 distinct CDR3 sequences; around 94% occur a single time. 0.12% of the sample goes to the ten largest clones.

The investigation overall reported the following: The CD4+ T cell repertoire of patients with Susac syndrome showed no detectable clonal expansion. The TCR sequencing and HLA analysis was acknowledged to have included a relatively small number of individuals.

Points on this clonotype: What antigen it recognizes has not been identified. Per-base quality was not reported, and no clone a single base away is much larger than it.

Peripheral blood CD8+ and CD4+ T cells from healthy donors, Susac syndrome patients and multiple sclerosis patients were profiled by high-throughput TCR beta sequencing. Recently defined diagnostic criteria for definite or probable disease were met by the Susac syndrome patients. Bulk CD8+ and CD4+ T cells were purified by magnetic negative isolation, while CD8+ TEMRA cells were enriched using FACS. Blood was collected in EDTA tubes and processed within 24 hours, with PBMCs isolated through density gradient centrifugation. PBMCs intended for TCR sequencing were frozen in liquid nitrogen and were later thawed in a 37 degrees C water bath. Purity of sorted or isolated CD4+, CD8+ and CD8+ TEMRA cells was at least 90%.

The rearrangement combines TRBV19 with TRBJ1-5, with the D gene not confidently named. The sequenced sample was CD4+ T cells from PBMCs. This TCR was recovered from a human donor with Susac syndrome. The DNA sequence reads TGTGCCAGTAGTATTCCATCCGGGTACAATCAGCCCCAGCATTTT. This is translated as CASSIPSGYNQPQHF. Joined to the reference TRBV19 and TRBJ1-5 proteins, this CDR3 gives the full variable domain: DGGITQSPKYLFRKEGQNVTLSCEQNLNHDAMYWYRQDPGQGLRLIYYSQIVNDFQKGDIAEGYSVSREKKESFPLTVTSAQKNPTAFYLCASSIPSGYNQPQHFGDGTRLSIL.